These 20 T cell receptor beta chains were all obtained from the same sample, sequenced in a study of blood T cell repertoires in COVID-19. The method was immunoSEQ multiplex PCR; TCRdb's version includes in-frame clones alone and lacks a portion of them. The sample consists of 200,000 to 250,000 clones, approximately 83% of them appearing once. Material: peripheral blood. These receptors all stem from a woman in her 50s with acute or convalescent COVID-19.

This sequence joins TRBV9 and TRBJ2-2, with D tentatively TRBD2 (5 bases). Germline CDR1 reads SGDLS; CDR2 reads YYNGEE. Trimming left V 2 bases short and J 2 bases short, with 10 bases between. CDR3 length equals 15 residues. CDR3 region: CASSVGVVNTGELFF. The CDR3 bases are TGTGCCAGCAGCGTCGGGGTAGTAAACACCGGGGAGCTGTTTTTT.

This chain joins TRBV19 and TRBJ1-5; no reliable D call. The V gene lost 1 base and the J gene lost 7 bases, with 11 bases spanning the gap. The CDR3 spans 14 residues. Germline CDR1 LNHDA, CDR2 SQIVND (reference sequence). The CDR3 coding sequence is TGTGCCAGTAGTATAGCTGGGAGAGGCCAGCCCCAGCATTTT. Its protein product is CASSIAGRGQPQHF.

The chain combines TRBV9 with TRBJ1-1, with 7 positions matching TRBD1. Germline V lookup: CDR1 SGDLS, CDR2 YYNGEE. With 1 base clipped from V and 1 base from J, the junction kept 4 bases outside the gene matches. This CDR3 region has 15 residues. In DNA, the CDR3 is TGTGCCAGCAGCGTATTACAGGGGACGAACACTGAAGCTTTCTTT. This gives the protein CASSVLQGTNTEAFF.

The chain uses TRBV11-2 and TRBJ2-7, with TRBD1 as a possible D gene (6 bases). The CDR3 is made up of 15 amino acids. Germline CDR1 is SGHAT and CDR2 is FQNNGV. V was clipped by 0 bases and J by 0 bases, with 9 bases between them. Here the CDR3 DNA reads TGTGCCAGCAGCTTAGACAGGGGCCCCTCCTACGAGCAGTACTTC. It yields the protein CASSLDRGPSYEQYF.

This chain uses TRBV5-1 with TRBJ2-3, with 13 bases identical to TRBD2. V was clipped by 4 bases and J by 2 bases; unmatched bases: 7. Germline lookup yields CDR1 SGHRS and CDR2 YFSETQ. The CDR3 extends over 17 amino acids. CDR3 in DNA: TGCGCCAGCAGCACCGGGACTAGCGGGGAGATCACAGATACGCAGTATTTT. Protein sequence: CASSTGTSGEITDTQYF. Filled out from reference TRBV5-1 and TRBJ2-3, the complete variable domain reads KAGVTQTPRYLIKTRGQQVTLSCSPISGHRSVSWYQQTPGQGLQFLFEYFSETQRNKGNFPGRFSGRQFSNSRSEMNVSTLELGDSALYLCASSTGTSGEITDTQYFGPGTRLTVL.

The CDR3 is CASSFGVNYGYTF. CDR3 nucleotide sequence: TGTGCCAGCAGTTTCGGGGTCAACTATGGCTACACCTTC. The chain combines TRBV27 with TRBJ1-2; D gene uncertain. Per germline, CDR1 MNHEY and CDR2 SMNVEV (reference sequence). Trimming stripped 3 bases from V and 2 bases from J, with 7 bases between. The CDR3 runs to 13 residues.

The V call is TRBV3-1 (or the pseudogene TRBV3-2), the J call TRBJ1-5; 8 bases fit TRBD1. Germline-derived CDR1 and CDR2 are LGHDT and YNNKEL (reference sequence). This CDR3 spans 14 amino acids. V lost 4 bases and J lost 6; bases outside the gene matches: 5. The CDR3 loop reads CASSRSTGVQPQHF. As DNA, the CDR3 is TGTGCCAGCAGCCGGTCGACAGGGGTTCAGCCCCAGCATTTT.

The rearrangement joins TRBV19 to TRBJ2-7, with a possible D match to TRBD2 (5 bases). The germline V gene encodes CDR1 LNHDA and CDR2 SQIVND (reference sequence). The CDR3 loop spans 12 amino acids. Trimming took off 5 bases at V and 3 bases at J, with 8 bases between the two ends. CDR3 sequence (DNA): TGTGCCAGTAGTGTCCGGGGCTACGAGCAGTACTTC. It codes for CASSVRGYEQYF.

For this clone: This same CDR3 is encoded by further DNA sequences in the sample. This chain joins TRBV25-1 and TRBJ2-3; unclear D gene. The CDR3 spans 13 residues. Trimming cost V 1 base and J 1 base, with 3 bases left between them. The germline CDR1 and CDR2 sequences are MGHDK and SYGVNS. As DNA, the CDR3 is TGTGCCAGCAGTGAATCCGGCACAGATACGCAGTATTTT. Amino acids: CASSESGTDTQYF.

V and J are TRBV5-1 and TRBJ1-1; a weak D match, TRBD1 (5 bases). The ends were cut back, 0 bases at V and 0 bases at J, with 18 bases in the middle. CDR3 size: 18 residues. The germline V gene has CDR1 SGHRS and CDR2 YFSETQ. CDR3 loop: CASSLAYIGAGMNTEAFF. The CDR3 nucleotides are TGCGCCAGCAGCTTGGCCTATATAGGGGCTGGGATGAACACTGAAGCTTTCTTT. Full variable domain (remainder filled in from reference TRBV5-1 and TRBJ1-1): KAGVTQTPRYLIKTRGQQVTLSCSPISGHRSVSWYQQTPGQGLQFLFEYFSETQRNKGNFPGRFSGRQFSNSRSEMNVSTLELGDSALYLCASSLAYIGAGMNTEAFFGQGTRLTVV.

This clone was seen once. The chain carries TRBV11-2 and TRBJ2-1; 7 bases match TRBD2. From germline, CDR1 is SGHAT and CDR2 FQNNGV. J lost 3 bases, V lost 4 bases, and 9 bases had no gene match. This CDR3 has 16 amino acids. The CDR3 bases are TGTGCCAGCAGCTCTCGGGGTAGCGGGTACTACAATGAGCAGTTCTTC. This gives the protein CASSSRGSGYYNEQFF. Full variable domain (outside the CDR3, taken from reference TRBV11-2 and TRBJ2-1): EAGVAQSPRYKIIEKRQSVAFWCNPISGHATLYWYQQILGQGPKLLIQFQNNGVVDDSQLPKDRFSAERLKGVDSTLKIQPAKLEDSAVYLCASSSRGSGYYNEQFFGPGTRLTVL.

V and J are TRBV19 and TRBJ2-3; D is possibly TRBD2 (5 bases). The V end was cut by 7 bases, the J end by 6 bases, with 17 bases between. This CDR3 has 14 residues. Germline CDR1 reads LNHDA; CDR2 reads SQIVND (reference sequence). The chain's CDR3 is CASTLGLALDTQYF. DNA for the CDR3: TGTGCCAGTACTTTAGGGCTAGCCTTGGATACGCAGTATTTT.

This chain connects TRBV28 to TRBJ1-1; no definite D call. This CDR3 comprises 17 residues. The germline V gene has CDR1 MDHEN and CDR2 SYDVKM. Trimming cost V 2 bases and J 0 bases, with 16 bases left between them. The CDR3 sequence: CASSLRRPLLVNTEAFF. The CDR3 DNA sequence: TGTGCCAGCAGTTTACGGAGGCCCCTATTGGTGAACACTGAAGCTTTCTTT.

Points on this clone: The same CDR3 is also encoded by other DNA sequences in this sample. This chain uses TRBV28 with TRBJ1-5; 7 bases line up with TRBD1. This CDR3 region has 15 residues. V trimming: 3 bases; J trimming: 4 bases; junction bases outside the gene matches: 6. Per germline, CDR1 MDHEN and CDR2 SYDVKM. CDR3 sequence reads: CASSFRSGGNQPQHF. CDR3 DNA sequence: TGTGCCAGCAGTTTCAGATCAGGGGGTAATCAGCCCCAGCATTTT.

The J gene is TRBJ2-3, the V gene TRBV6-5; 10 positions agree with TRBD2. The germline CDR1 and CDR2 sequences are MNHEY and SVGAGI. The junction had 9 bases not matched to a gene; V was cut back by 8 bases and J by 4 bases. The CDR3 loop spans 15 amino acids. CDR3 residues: CASGRAGGVADTQYF. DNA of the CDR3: TGTGCCAGCGGACGAGCGGGAGGGGTCGCAGATACGCAGTATTTT.

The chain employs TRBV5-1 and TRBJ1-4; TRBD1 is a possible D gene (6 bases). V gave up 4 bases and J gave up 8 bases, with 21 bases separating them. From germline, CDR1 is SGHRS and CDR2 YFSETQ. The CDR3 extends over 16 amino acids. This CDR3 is CASSLTGQGEKEKLFF. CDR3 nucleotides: TGCGCCAGCAGCCTAACAGGGCAAGGAGAGAAGGAAAAACTGTTTTTT.

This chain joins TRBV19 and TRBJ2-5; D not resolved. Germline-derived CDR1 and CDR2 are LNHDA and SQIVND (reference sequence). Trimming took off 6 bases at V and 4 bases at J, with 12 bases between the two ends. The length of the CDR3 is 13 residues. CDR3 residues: CASSPRAIETQYF. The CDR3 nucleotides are TGTGCCAGTAGCCCCAGAGCGATAGAGACCCAGTACTTC.

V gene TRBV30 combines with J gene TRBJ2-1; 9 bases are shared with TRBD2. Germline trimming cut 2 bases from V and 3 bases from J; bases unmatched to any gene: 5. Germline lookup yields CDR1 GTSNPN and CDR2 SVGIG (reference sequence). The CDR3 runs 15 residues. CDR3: CAWSRTSAIYNEQFF. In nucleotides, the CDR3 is TGTGCCTGGAGTAGGACTAGCGCTATCTACAATGAGCAGTTCTTC. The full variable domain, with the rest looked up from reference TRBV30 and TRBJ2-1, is SQTIHQWPATLVQPVGSPLSLECTVEGTSNPNLYWYRQAAGRGLQLLFYSVGIGQISSEVPQNLSASRPQDRQFILSSKKLLLSDSGFYLCAWSRTSAIYNEQFFGPGTRLTVL.

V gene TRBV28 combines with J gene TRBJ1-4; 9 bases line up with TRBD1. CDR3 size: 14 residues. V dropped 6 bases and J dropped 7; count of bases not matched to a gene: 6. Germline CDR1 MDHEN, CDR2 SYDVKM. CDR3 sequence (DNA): TGTGCCAGCAGCCCCGACAGGGGGGGTGAAAAACTGTTTTTT. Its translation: CASSPDRGGEKLFF.

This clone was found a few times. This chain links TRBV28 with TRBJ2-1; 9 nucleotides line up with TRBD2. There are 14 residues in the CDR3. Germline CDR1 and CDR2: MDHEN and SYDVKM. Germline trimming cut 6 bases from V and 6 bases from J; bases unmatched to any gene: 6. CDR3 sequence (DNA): TGTGCCAGCAGCGGGACTAGCATCGCCAATGAGCAGTTCTTC. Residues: CASSGTSIANEQFF.